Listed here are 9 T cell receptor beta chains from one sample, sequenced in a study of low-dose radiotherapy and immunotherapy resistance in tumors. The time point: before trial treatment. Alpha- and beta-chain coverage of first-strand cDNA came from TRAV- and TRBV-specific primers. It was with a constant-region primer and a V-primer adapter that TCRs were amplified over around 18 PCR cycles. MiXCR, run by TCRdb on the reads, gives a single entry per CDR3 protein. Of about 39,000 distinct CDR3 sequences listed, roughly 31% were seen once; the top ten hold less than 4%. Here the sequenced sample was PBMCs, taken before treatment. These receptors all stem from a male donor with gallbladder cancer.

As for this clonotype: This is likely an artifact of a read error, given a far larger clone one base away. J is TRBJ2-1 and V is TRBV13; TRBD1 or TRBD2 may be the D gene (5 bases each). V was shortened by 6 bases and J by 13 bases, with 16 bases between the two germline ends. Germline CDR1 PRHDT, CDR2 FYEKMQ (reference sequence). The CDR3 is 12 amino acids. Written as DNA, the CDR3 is TGTGCCAGCAGTGAAGAGGGGCTCCATCAGTTCTTC. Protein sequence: CASSEEGLHQFF. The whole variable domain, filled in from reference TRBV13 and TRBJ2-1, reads AAGVIQSPRHLIKEKRETATLKCYPIPRHDTVYWYQQGPGQDPQFLISFYEKMQSDKGSIPDRFSAQQFSDYHSELNMSSLELGDSALYFCASSEEGLHQFFGPGTRLTVL.

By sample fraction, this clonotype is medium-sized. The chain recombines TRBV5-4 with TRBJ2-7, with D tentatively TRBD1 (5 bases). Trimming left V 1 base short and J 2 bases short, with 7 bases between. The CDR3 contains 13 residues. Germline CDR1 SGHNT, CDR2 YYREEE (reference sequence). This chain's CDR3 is CASSLSRAYEQYF. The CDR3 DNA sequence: TGTGCCAGCAGCTTGAGCAGGGCCTACGAGCAGTACTTC.

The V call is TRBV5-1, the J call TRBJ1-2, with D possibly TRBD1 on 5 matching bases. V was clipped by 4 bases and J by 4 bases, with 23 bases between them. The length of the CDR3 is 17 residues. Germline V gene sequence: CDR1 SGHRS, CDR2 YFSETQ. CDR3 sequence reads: CASSGREQVSFRYGYTF. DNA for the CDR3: TGCGCCAGCAGCGGGAGGGAACAGGTTTCGTTTCGCTATGGCTACACCTTC.

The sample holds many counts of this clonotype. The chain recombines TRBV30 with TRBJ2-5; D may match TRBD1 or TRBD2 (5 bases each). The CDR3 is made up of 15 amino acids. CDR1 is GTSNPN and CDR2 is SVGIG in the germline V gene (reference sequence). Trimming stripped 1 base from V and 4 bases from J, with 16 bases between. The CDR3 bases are TGTGCCTGGAGTGACCCCGGGGCCGGTCGAGAGACCCAGTACTTC. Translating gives CAWSDPGAGRETQYF.

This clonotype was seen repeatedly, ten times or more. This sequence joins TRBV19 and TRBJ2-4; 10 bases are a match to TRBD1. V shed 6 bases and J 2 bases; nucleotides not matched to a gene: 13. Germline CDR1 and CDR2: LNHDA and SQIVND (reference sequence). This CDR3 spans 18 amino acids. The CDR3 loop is CASSRDRGVEGTKNIQYF. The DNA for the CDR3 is TGTGCCAGTAGCCGGGACAGGGGAGTTGAGGGGACCAAAAACATTCAGTACTTC. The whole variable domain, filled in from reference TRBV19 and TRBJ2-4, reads DGGITQSPKYLFRKEGQNVTLSCEQNLNHDAMYWYRQDPGQGLRLIYYSQIVNDFQKGDIAEGYSVSREKKESFPLTVTSAQKNPTAFYLCASSRDRGVEGTKNIQYFGAGTRLSVL.

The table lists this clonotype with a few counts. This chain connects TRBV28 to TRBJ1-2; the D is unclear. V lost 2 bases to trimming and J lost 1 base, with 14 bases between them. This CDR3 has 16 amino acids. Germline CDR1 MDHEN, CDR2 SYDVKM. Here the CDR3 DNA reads TGTGCCAGCAGTTTAGCGGGATCCCGGATTAACTATGGCTACACCTTC. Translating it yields CASSLAGSRINYGYTF.

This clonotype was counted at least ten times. CDR3 nucleotide sequence: TGTGCCAGCAGTCAGCAGGGTGGTAGGGCTCAAGAGACCCAGTACTTC. It yields the protein CASSQQGGRAQETQYF. J is TRBJ2-5 and V is TRBV2, with D maybe TRBD1 (5 bases). The CDR3 runs 16 residues. The V end lost 5 bases, the J end lost 2 bases, and 18 bases lay between the germline ends. From germline, CDR1 is SNHLY and CDR2 FYNNEI.

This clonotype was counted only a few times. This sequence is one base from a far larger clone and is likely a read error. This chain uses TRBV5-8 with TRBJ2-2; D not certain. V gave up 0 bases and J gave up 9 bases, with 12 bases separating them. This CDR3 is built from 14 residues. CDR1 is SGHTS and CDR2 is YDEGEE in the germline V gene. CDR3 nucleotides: TGTGCCAGCAGCTTGGACGGTGTGGGCTGGGAGCTGTTTTTT. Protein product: CASSLDGVGWELFF.

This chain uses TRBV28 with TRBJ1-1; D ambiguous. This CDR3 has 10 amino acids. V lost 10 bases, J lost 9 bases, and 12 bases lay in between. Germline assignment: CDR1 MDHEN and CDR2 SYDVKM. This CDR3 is CATSDFKAFF. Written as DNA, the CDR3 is TGTGCCACCAGCGACTTTAAAGCTTTCTTT.